This TCR beta chain appears in the sequencing data of a study of beta chain features in type 1 diabetes. Overall study findings and caveats: In type 1 diabetes patients, VDJ junctions had fewer insertions; deletions at these junctions were more frequent. Patients with Type 1 diabetes showed moderately but significantly shorter TCRB CDR3s in all four CD4+ subsets. Patients' naive, central memory and regulatory TCRB repertoires appeared more alike than those of healthy donors.

The single heparinised draw taken from each donor contained roughly 100 mL of blood on average. Reverse transcribing all isolated RNA meant expressed TCRB transcripts were sequenced. The study sequenced naive, central memory and regulatory T cell samples to an average of roughly 3.8 million reads. The repertoire was sequenced with immunoSEQ multiplex PCR; TCRdb's copy has only in-frame clones and lacks some. In the table there are a few hundred thousand clones, around 16% of which are singletons. The table lists this clone with a few counts. Its specificity is unknown. Looked up from germline, CDR1 is GTSNPN and CDR2 is SVGIG (reference sequence). Trimming pared 5 bases from V and 0 bases from J, leaving 11 bases between. This CDR3 is built from 15 residues.

The chain uses TRBV30 and TRBJ2-6; no firm D call. The sequencing sample was made of naive CD4+ T cells from blood. This TCR was sampled from a young man with type 1 diabetes. The CDR3 spells CAWRPKSSGANVLTF. The DNA of the CDR3 is TGTGCCTGGCGCCCCAAGTCCTCTGGGGCCAACGTCCTGACTTTC. The full variable domain, with the rest looked up from reference TRBV30 and TRBJ2-6, is SQTIHQWPATLVQPVGSPLSLECTVEGTSNPNLYWYRQAAGRGLQLLFYSVGIGQISSEVPQNLSASRPQDRQFILSSKKLLLSDSGFYLCAWRPKSSGANVLTFGAGSRLTVL.